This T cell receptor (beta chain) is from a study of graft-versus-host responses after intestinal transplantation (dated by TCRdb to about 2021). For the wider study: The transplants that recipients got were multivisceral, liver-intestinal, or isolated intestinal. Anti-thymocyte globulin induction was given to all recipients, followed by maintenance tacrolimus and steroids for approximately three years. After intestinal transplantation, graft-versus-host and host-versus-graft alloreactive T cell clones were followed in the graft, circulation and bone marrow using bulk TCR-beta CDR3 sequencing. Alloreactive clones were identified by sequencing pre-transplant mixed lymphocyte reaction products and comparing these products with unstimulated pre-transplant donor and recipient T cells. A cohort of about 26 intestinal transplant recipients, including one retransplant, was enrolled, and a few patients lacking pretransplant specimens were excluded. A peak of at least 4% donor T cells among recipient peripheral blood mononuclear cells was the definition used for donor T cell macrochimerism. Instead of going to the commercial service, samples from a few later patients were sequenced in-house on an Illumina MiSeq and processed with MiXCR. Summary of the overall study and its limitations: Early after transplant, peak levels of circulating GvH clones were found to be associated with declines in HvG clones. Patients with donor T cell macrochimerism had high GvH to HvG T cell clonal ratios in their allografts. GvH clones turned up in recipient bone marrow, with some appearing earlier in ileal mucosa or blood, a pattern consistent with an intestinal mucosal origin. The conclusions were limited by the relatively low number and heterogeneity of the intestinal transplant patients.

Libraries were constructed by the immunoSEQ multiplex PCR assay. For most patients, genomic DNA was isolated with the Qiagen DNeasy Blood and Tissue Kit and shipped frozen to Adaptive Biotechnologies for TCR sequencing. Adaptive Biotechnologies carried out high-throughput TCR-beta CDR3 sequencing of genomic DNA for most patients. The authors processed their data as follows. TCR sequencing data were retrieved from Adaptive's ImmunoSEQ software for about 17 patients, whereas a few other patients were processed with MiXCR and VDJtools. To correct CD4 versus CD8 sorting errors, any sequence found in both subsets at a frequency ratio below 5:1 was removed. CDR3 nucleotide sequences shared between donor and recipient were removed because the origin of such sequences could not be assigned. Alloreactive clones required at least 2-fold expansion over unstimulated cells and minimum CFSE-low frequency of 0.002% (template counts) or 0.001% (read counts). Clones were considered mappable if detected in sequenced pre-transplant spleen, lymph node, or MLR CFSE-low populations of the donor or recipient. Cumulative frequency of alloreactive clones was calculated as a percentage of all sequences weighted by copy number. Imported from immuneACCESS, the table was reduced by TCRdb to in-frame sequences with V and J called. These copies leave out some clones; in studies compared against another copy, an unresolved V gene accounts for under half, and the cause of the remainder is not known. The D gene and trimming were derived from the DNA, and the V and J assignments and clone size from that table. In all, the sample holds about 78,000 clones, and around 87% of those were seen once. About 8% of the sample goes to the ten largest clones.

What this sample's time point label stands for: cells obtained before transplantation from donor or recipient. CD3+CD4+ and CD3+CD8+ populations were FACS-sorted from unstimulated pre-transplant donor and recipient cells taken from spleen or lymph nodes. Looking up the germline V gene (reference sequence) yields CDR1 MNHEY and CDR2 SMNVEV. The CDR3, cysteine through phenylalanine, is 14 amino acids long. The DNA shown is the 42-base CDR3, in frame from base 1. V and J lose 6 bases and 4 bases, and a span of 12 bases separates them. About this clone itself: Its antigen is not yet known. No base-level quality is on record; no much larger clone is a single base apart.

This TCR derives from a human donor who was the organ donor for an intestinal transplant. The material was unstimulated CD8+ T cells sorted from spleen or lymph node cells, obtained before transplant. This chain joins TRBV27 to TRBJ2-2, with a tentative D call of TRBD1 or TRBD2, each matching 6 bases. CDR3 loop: CASRFGGPTGELFF. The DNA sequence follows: TGTGCCAGCAGATTCGGGGGCCCCACCGGGGAGCTGTTTTTT.